This TCR beta chain is drawn from a study of CD8 T cells in Susac syndrome. Random hexamers served to reverse transcribe about 0.5 to 1 ug RNA. The amplification used immunoSEQ multiplex PCR on TCR beta CDR3; it spanned 54 Vbeta and 13 Jbeta. One entry per CDR3 protein results from TCRdb running MiXCR on the immunoSEQ multiplex PCR reads. Of 50,000 or so distinct CDR3 sequences listed, around 92% are singletons. The study sequenced TCR beta in blood CD8+ and CD4+ T cells. Controls were healthy donors (matched for age and sex). Through negative isolation, CD4+ and CD8+ T cells were obtained, while TEMRA cells were enriched using FACS. Germline loops: CDR1 MNHEY, CDR2 SVGAGI. The V and J ends lost 0 bases and 0 bases, in that order; junction bases with no gene match: 6. The CDR3 is made up of 17 amino acids.

The sequence was obtained from a human donor in good health. J is TRBJ2-3 and V is TRBV6-5; 7 bases map to TRBD1. Sequenced material: CD8+ T cells from PBMCs. CDR3 nucleotides: TGTGCCAGCAGTTACTCCTTGACAGGGCTTAGCACAGATACGCAGTATTTT. Its protein is CASSYSLTGLSTDTQYF.